This T cell receptor beta chain was obtained from a study of blood T cell repertoires in COVID-19. About the study: Both acute and convalescent COVID-19 samples were obtained from the United States, Italy and Spain. T cells, B-cell-depleted T cells, or PBMCs supplied cDNA or gDNA.

This CDR3 contains 14 residues. The germline CDR1 and CDR2 sequences are LGHDT and YNNKEL (reference sequence). The V and J ends lost 6 bases and 6 bases respectively, with 17 bases between them. In the original workflow: Nucleated cell counts were estimated from reference gene primer amplification. Sequencing was performed with immunoSEQ multiplex PCR; in TCRdb, only in-frame clones are kept and a portion is missing. V and J calls and clone size are those listed in that table; D and trimming were worked out from the DNA. The sample shows 80,000 to 90,000 clones, roughly four fifths of them seen only once.

The J gene is TRBJ1-1, the V gene TRBV3-1 (or the pseudogene TRBV3-2), with D perhaps TRBD1 (6 bases). The specimen was peripheral blood. The sequence was collected from a woman at least 80 years old with acute or convalescent COVID-19. CDR3 sequence (DNA): TGTGCCAGCAGTCAACAGGGAGGTAGCGCTGAAGCTTTCTTT. It yields the protein CASSQQGGSAEAFF.